A single sample gave rise to the 14 T cell receptor beta chains below, sequenced in a study of T cells after yellow fever vaccination. One entry per CDR3 protein results from TCRdb running MiXCR on the 5' RACE reads. The sample yields a few hundred thousand distinct CDR3 sequences, approximately 19% seen once. The material sequenced was PBMCs, taken before the yellow fever booster vaccination. The receptors were gathered from a man aged 18-30 years who received the YFV17D yellow fever vaccine.

The chain links TRBV7-3 to TRBJ2-5; D is ambiguous. The CDR3 is made up of 13 amino acids. Germline V CDR1 and CDR2: SGHTA, FQGTGA. Trimming took off 0 bases at V and 5 bases at J, with 7 bases between the two ends. Written as DNA, the CDR3 is TGTGCCAGCAGCTTAACGATTTCGGAGACCCAGTACTTC. Protein: CASSLTISETQYF.

The CDR3, as DNA: TGCAGTGCTACCCGGATGGGGACAACGGATGAAGCTTTCTTT. It codes for CSATRMGTTDEAFF. The V and J genes are TRBV20-1 and TRBJ1-1, with D perhaps matching TRBD1 (6 bases). CDR1 DFQATT and CDR2 SNEGSKA come from the germline V gene (reference sequence). The CDR3 is 14 residues long. Trimming shortened V by 4 bases and J by 7 bases, and 19 bases separated the two germline ends.

This clonotype came up a few times. The chain has TRBV20-1 and TRBJ2-7; 7 bases are shared with TRBD1. V lost 0 bases and J lost 4; bases outside the gene matches: 15. Germline CDR1 DFQATT, CDR2 SNEGSKA (reference sequence). The CDR3 is made up of 17 amino acids. CDR3 coding DNA: TGCAGTGCTAGAGACCGCGATTCGACAGGGAACCCATACGAGCAGTACTTC. It translates to CSARDRDSTGNPYEQYF.

This clonotype was seen only a few times. V is TRBV9 and J is TRBJ2-2; possible D gene TRBD2, 7 bases. The CDR3 has 15 residues. The germline CDR1 and CDR2 sequences are SGDLS and YYNGEE. The ends were cut back, 0 bases at V and 5 bases at J, with 11 bases in the middle. The chain's CDR3 is CASSVGGGKTGELFF. CDR3 nucleotide sequence: TGTGCCAGCAGCGTAGGGGGGGGCAAAACCGGGGAGCTGTTTTTT.

This clonotype was seen more than once but under ten times. The chain carries TRBV2 and TRBJ2-7; TRBD2 might be the D (6 bases). Germline V gene lookup returns CDR1 SNHLY and CDR2 FYNNEI. CDR3 length: 13 amino acids. V shed 6 bases and J shed 2 bases, with 11 bases lying between them. The CDR3 nucleotides are TGTGCCAGCAGGGAGGGACTGCCCTACGAGCAGTACTTC. It specifies CASREGLPYEQYF.

This clonotype was seen a handful of times. This chain uses TRBV12-3 or TRBV12-4 with TRBJ1-2; D is uncertain. V shed 3 bases and J shed 0 bases, with 11 bases lying between them. This CDR3 spans 15 amino acids. The CDR3 DNA sequence: TGTGCCAGCAGTTTGGGGATTGGGGCTAACTATGGCTACACCTTC. Its translation: CASSLGIGANYGYTF.

The rearrangement links TRBV7-9 to TRBJ2-7; D gene ambiguous. The V gene's germline CDR1 is SEHNR and CDR2 FQNEAQ (reference sequence). The CDR3 sequence is 12 residues long. The V end was cut by 5 bases, the J end by 6 bases, with 11 bases between. The CDR3 spells CASSQSPREQYV. CDR3 sequence (DNA): TGTGCCAGCAGCCAGAGCCCTCGCGAGCAGTACGTC.

This sequence joins TRBV5-6 and TRBJ1-1; TRBD1 might be the D (6 bases). This CDR3 is 15 amino acids long. V was cut by 1 base and J by 5 bases, with 15 bases left in between. Germline CDR1 is SGHDT and CDR2 is YYEEEE. DNA of the CDR3: TGTGCCAGCAGCTTGCGGGCAGGGGTCAGGACTGAAGCTTTCTTT. Its translation is CASSLRAGVRTEAFF.

This chain connects TRBV7-2 to TRBJ2-5; a possible D gene is TRBD2 (5 bases). Germline assignment: CDR1 SGHTA and CDR2 FQGNSA. The ends were cut back, 3 bases at V and 0 bases at J, with 8 bases in the middle. CDR3 length: 14 amino acids. The CDR3 here is CASSFRRYQETQYF. As DNA, the CDR3 is TGTGCCAGCAGCTTTCGGAGGTACCAAGAGACCCAGTACTTC.

This chain joins TRBV20-1 and TRBJ1-1, with 7 nucleotides matching TRBD1. This CDR3 has 14 amino acids. The J segment lost 8 bases and the V segment lost 2 bases, leaving 11 bases of the junction unmatched. CDR1 and CDR2 from the germline V gene are DFQATT and SNEGSKA (reference sequence). DNA for the CDR3: TGCAGTGCTAGAAGCAGGGGGGAGTTTCCAGAAGCTTTCTTT. This codes for CSARSRGEFPEAFF.

This clonotype was counted many times. The rearrangement links TRBV7-6 to TRBJ2-7, with D maybe TRBD1 (6 bases). The germline V gene has CDR1 SGHVS and CDR2 FNYEAQ. The CDR3 sequence is 13 residues long. Trimming pared 4 bases from V and 3 bases from J, leaving 10 bases between. The CDR3 DNA follows: TGTGCCAGCAGCTCATACAGGGACTACGAGCAGTACTTC. Protein sequence: CASSSYRDYEQYF.

The chain joins TRBV6-2 or TRBV6-3 to TRBJ2-3; D not certain. The CDR3 has 14 residues. Trimming cost V 5 bases and J 0 bases, with 9 bases left between them. Looked up from germline, CDR1 is MNHEY and CDR2 is SVGEGT. CDR3 loop: CASSVGSSTDTQYF. In DNA form, the CDR3 reads TGTGCCAGCAGTGTCGGGTCTAGCACAGATACGCAGTATTTT.

The chain is built from TRBV7-8 and TRBJ2-4; perhaps TRBD1 as D (6 bases). Germline V CDR1 and CDR2: SGHVS, FQNEAQ. This CDR3 is built from 13 residues. V was pared by 10 bases and J by 2 bases, with 12 bases between. CDR3: CAKTGHPKNIQYF. CDR3 in DNA: TGTGCCAAAACGGGACACCCCAAAAACATTCAGTACTTC.

There are a few counts of this clonotype. This rearrangement joins TRBV10-3 to TRBJ2-3; TRBD2 matches at 11 bases. This CDR3 region has 16 residues. The V and J ends lost 10 bases and 4 bases, in that order; junction bases with no gene match: 13. In germline, CDR1 is ENHRY, CDR2 SYGVKD. The CDR3 DNA reads TGTGCCACCAGAAGCTCACTAGCGGGGGAGGCAGATACGCAGTATTTT. Translated: CATRSSLAGEADTQYF.